This T cell receptor beta chain came from a study of beta chain features in type 1 diabetes. Findings and limits, study-wide: Researchers report that Type 1 diabetes patients had moderately but significantly shorter TCRB CDR3s across all four CD4+ subsets.

As every portion of the isolated RNA was reverse transcribed, the sequencing read expressed TCRB transcripts. Profiling relied on immunoSEQ multiplex PCR, and the TCRdb table lists in-frame clones only, not all of them. The sample has about 150,000 clones, about 8% seen once; the top ten hold around 0.9%. In regard to this clone: Its specificity is not known.

This receptor was identified in a woman aged 35 to 49 with type 1 diabetes. The sequencing input was central memory CD4+ T cells from blood.

The CDR3 region is CASTKDRVADTQYF. In DNA form, the CDR3 reads TGTGCCAGCACCAAGGACAGGGTGGCAGATACGCAGTATTTT. The chain has TRBV2 and TRBJ2-3, with 8 positions matching TRBD1. Germline V gives CDR1 SNHLY, CDR2 FYNNEI. The CDR3 spans 14 residues. With V trimmed by 7 bases and J by 4 bases, 7 bases remained unmatched.